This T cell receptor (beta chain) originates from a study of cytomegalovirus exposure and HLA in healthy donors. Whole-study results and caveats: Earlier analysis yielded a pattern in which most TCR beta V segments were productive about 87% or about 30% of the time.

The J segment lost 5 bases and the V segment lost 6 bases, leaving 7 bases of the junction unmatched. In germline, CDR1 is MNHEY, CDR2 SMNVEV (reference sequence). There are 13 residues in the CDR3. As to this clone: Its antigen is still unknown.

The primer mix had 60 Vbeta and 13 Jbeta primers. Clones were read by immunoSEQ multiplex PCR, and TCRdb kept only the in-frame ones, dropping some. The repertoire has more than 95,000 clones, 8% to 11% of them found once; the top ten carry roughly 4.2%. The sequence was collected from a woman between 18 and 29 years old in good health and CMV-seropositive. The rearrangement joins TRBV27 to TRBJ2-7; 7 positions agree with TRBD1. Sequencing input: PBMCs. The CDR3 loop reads CASRTRQGHEQYF. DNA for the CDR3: TGTGCCAGCAGGACCCGACAGGGACACGAGCAGTACTTC.